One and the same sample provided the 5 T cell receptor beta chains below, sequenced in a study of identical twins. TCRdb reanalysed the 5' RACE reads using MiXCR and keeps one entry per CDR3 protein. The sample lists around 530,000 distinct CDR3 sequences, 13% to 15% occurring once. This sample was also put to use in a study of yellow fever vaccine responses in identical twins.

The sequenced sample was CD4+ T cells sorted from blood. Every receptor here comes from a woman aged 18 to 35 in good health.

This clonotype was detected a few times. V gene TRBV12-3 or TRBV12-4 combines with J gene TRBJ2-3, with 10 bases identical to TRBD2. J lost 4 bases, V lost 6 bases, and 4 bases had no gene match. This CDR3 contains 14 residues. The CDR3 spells CASSQSGRADTQYF. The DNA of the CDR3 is TGTGCCAGCAGCCAAAGCGGGAGGGCAGATACGCAGTATTTT.

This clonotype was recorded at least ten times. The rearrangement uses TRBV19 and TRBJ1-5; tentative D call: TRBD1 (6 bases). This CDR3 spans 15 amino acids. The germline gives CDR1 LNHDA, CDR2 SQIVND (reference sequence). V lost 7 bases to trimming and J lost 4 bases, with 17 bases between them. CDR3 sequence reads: CASISGGVGNQPQHF. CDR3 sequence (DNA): TGTGCCAGTATTTCGGGGGGCGTAGGAAATCAGCCCCAGCATTTT.

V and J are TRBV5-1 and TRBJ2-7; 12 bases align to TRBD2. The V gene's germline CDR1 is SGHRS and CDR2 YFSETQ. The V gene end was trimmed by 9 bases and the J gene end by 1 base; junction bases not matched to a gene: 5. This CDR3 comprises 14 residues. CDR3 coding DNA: TGCGCCACCAGGACTAGCGGGGATTCCTACGAGCAGTACTTC. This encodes CATRTSGDSYEQYF.

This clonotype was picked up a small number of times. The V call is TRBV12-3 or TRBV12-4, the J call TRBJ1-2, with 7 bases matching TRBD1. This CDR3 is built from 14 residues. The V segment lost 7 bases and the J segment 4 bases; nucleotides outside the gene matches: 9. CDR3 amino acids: CASKAQGNSYGYTF. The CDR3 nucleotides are TGTGCCAGCAAGGCACAGGGGAATAGCTATGGCTACACCTTC.

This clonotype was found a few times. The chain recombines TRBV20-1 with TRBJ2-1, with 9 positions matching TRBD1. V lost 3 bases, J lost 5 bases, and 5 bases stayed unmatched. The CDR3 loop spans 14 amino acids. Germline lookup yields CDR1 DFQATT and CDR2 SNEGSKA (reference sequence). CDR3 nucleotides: TGCAGTGCTAGTCGACAGGGGGGCCACAATGAGCAGTTCTTC. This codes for CSASRQGGHNEQFF.